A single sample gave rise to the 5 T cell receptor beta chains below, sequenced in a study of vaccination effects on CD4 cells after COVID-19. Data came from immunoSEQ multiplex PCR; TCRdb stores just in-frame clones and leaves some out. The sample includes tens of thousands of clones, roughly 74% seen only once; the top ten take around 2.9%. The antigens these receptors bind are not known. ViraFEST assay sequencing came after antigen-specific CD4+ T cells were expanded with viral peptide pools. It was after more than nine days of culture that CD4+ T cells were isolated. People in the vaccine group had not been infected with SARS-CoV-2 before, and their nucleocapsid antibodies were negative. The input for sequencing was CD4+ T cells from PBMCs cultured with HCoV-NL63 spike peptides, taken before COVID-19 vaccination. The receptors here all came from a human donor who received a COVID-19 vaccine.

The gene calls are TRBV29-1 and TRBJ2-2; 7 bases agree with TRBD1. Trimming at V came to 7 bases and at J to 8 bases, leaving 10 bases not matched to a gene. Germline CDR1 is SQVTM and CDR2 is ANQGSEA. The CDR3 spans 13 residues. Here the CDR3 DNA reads TGCAGCGGAAGCGACAGGGAAGTGGGGGAGCTGTTTTTT. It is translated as CSGSDREVGELFF.

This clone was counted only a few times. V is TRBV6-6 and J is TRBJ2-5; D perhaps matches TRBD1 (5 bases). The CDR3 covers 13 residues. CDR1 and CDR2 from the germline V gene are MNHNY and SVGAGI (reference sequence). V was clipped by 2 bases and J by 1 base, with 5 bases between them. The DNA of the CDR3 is TGTGCCAGCAGTTACGGGGCCCAAGAGACCCAGTACTTC. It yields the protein CASSYGAQETQYF.

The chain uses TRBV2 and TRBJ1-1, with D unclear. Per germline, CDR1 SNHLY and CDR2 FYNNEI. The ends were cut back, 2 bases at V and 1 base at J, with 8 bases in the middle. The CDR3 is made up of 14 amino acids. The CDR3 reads CASSESSQNTEAFF. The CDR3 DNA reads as TGTGCCAGCAGTGAATCTTCACAGAACACTGAAGCTTTCTTT. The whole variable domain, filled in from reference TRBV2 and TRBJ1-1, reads EPEVTQTPSHQVTQMGQEVILRCVPISNHLYFYWYRQILGQKVEFLVSFYNNEISEKSEIFDDQFSVERPDGSNFTLKIRSTKLEDSAMYFCASSESSQNTEAFFGQGTRLTVV.

The CDR3 spells CASSSSGGTNTGELFF. The DNA of the CDR3 is TGTGCCAGCAGCTCCTCGGGGGGGACGAACACCGGGGAGCTGTTTTTT. This chain links TRBV9 with TRBJ2-2, with TRBD2 matching over 8 bases. The CDR3 loop spans 16 amino acids. V shed 4 bases and J 0 bases; nucleotides not matched to a gene: 5. CDR1 SGDLS and CDR2 YYNGEE come from the germline V gene.

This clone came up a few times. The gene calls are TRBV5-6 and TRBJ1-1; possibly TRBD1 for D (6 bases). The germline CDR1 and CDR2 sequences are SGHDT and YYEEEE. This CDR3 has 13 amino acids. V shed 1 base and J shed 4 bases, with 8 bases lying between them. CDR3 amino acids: CASSLQGSTEAFF. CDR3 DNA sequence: TGTGCCAGCAGCTTGCAGGGGTCCACTGAAGCTTTCTTT.